Reported below is one T cell receptor (beta chain). Its antigen is still unknown. The data belong to a study of shared clonotypes between healthy human individuals. Study-wide findings and caveats: Non-shared clonotypes displayed generation probabilities falling below those of clonotypes present in all four donors.

The CDR3 spans 12 residues. Germline CDR1 reads ENHRY; CDR2 reads SYGVKD. V was pared by 4 bases and J by 10 bases, with 4 bases of the junction left unmatched. The method was immunoSEQ multiplex PCR; TCRdb's version includes in-frame clones alone and lacks a portion of them. The sample has nearly 1 million clones, less than 85% seen once. This sequence joins TRBV10-3 and TRBJ1-2; 9 nucleotides agree with TRBD1. The sequence was obtained from a man aged 18 to 30 in good health. The sequencing input was memory CD4+ T cells sorted from blood. Sample subset: CD45RA-negative fraction. CDR3 sequence: CAISATGGAYTF. The CDR3 nucleotides read TGTGCCATCAGTGCCACAGGGGGCGCCTACACCTTC.